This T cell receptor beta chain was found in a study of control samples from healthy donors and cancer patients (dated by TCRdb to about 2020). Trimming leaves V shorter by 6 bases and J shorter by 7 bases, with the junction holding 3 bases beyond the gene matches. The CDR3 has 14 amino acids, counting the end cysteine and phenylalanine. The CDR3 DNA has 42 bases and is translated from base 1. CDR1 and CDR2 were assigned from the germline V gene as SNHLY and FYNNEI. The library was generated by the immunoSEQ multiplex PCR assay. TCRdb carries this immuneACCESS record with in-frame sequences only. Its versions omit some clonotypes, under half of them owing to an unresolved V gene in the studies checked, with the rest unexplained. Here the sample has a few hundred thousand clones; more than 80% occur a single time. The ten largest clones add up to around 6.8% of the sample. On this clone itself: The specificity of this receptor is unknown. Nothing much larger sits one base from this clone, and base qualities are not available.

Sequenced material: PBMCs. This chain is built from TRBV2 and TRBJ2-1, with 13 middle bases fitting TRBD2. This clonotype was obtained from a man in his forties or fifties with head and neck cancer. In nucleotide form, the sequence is TGTGCCAGCAGAGGACTAGCGGGAGTGAATGAGCAGTTCTTC. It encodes CASRGLAGVNEQFF.